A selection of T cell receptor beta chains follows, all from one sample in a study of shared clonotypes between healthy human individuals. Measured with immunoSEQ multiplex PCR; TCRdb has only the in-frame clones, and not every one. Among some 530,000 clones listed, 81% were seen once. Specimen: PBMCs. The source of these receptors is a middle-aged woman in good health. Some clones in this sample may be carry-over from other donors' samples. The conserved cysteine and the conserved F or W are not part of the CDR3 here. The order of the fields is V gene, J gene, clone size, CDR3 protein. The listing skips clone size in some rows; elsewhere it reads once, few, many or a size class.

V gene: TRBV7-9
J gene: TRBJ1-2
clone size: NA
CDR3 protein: ASGGANYGYT

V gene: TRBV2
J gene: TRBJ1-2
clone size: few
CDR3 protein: ASTQDRLTGYT

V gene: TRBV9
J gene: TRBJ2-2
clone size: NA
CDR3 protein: ASSLRQVGTGELF

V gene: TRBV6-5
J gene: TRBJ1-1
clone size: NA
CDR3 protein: ASGPGPLMNTEAF

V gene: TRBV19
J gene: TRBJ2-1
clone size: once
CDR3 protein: ASSISLGGAGQNQQF

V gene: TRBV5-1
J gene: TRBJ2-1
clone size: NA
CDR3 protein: ASSFQTGGASNEQF

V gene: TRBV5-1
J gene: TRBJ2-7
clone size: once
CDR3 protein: ASSPSGTGFYEQY

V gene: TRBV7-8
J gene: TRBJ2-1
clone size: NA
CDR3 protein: ASSHLWRAYNEQF

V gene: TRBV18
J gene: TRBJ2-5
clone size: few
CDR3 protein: ASSPRTHQETQY

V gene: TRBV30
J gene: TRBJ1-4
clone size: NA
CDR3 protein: AWSHATNEKLF

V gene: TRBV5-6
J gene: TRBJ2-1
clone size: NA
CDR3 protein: ASSLDAGGPQGMDEQF

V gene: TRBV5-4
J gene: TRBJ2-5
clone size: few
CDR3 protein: ASSLSGTAPGAQY

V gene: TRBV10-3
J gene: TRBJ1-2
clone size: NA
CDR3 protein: AISGDALLTNYGYT

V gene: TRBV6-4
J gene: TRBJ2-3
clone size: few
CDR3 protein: ASSDSAFSTDTQY

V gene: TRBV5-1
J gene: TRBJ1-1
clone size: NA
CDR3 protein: ASSPGVGTHTEAF

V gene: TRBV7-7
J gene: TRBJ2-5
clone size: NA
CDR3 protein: ASSLLGLAGGETQY

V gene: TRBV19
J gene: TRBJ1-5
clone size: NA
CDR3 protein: ASGGAPSQPQH

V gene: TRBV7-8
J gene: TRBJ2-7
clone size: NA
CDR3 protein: ASRSGAGMYEQY

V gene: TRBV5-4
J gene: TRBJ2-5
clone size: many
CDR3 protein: ASSLGLGRQETQY

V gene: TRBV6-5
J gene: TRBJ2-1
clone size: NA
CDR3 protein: ASSYGAGAPYNEQF

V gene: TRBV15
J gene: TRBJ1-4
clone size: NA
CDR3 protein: ATSRPPGRGAWEKLF

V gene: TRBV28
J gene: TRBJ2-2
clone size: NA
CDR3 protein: ASSPPLAGAAGELF

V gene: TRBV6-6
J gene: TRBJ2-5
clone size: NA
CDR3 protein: ASSSLGTSSQETQY

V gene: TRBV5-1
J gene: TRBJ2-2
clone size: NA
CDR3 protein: ASSSHRGGTGELF

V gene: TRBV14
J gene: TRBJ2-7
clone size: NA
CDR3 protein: ASSQVRATSGGYEQY

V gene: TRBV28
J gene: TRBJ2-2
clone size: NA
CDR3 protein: ASTGGLSENTGELF

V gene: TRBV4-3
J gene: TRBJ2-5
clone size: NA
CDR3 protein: ASSQEVGGWVTQY

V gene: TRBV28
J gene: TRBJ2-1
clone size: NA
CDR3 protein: ASSPSGSKGGSSYNEQF

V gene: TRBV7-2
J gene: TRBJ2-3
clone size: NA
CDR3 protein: ASRASGTDTQY

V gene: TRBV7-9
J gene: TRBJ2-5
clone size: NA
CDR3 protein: ASSLYPRQETQY

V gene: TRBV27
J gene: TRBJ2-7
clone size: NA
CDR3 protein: ASSLRDRSYEQY

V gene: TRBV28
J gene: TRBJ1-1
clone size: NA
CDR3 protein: ASSPSRGPGTEAF

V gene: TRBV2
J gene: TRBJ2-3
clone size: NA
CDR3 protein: ASSELAPSTDTQY

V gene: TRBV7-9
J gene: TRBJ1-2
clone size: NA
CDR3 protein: ASAGLNYGYT

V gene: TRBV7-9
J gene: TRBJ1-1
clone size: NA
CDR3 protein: ASSLGNMNTEAF

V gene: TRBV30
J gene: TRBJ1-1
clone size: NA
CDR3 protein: AWNGQYNTEAF

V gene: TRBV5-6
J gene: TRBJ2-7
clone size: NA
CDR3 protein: ASSPGGGLVAEQY

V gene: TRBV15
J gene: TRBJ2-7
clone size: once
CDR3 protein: ATSSDRDSYEQY

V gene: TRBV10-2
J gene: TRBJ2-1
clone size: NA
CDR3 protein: ASRIGGAYNEQF

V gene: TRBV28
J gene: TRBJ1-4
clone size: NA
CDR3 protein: ASRAALGGEKLF

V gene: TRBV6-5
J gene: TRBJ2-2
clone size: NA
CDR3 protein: ASSPLGWTGELF

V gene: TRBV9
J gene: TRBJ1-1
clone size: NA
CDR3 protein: ASSVAGGGNTEAF

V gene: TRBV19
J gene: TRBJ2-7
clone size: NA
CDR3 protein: ASSTTGAYEQY